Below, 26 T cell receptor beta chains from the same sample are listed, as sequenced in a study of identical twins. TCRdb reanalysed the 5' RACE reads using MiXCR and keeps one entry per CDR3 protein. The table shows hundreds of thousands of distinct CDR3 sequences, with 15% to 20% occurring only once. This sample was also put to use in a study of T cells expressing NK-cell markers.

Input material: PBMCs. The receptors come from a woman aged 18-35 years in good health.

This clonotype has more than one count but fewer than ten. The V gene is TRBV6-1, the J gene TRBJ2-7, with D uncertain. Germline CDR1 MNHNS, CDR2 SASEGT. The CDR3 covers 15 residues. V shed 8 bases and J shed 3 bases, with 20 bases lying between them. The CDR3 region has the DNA TGTGCCAGCTTTTCGGCCAGACATTCTTTCTACGAGCAGTACTTC. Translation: CASFSARHSFYEQYF.

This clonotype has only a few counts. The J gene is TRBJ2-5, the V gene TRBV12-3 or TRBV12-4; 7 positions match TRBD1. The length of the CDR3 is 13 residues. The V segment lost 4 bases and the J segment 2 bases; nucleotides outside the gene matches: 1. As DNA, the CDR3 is TGTGCCAGCAGTTGGGGACAGCAAGAGACCCAGTACTTC. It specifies CASSWGQQETQYF.

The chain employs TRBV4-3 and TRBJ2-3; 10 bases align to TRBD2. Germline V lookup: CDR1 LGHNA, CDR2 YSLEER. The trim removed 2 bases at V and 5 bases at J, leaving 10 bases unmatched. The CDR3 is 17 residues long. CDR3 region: CASSQQTTSGLLDTQYF. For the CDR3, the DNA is TGCGCCAGCAGCCAACAAACGACTAGCGGGCTTCTAGATACGCAGTATTTT.

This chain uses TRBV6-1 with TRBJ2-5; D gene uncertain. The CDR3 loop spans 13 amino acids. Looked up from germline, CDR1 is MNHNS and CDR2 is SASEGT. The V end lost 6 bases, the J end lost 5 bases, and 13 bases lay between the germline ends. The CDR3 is CASRPRLRETQYF. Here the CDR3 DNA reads TGTGCCAGCAGACCCCGACTGCGCGAGACCCAGTACTTC.

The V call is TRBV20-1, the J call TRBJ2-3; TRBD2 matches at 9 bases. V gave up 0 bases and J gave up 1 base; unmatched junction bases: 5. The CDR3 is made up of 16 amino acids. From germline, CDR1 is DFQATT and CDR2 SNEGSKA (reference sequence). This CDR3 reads CSARDAQRGGTDTQYF. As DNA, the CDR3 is TGCAGTGCTAGAGACGCCCAGCGGGGGGGCACAGATACGCAGTATTTT.

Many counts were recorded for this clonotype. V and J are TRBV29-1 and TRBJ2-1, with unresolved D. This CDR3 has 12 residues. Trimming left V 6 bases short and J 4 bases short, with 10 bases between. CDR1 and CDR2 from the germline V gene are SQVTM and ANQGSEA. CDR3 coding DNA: TGCAGCGTGAGCAGGCTATACAATGAGCAGTTCTTC. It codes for CSVSRLYNEQFF.

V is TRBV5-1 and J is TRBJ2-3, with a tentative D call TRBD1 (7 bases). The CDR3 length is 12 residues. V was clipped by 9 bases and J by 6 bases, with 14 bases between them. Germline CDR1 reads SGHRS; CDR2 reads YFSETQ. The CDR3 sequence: CATGGTPDTQYF. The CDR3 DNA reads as TGCGCCACAGGGGGGACCCCGGATACGCAGTATTTT.

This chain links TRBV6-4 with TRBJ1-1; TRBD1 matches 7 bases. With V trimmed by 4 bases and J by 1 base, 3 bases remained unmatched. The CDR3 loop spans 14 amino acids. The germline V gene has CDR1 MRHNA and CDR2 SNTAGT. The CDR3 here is CASSGGQSNTEAFF. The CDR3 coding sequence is TGTGCCAGCAGTGGGGGACAGTCGAACACTGAAGCTTTCTTT.

For the CDR3, the DNA is TGCGCCAGCAGTTCGGGACTAGCATTCGGCAATGAGCAGTTCTTC. As protein: CASSSGLAFGNEQFF. V usage is TRBV5-1 and J usage is TRBJ2-1; 9 nucleotides align to TRBD2. The V gene's germline CDR1 is SGHRS and CDR2 YFSETQ. V gave up 5 bases and J gave up 6 bases; unmatched junction bases: 9. The CDR3 sequence is 15 residues long.

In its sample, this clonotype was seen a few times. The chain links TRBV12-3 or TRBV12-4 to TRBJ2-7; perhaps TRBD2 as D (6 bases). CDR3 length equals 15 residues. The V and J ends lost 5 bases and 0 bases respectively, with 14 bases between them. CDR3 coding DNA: TGTGCCAGCAGTCAAACCGGGACTTACTCCTACGAGCAGTACTTC. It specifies CASSQTGTYSYEQYF.

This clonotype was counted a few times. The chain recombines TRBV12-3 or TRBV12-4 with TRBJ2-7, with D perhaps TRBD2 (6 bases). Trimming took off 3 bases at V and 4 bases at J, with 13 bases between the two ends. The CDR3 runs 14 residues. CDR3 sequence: CASSFRTGVYEQYF. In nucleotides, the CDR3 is TGTGCCAGCAGTTTTAGGACGGGGGTTTACGAGCAGTACTTC.

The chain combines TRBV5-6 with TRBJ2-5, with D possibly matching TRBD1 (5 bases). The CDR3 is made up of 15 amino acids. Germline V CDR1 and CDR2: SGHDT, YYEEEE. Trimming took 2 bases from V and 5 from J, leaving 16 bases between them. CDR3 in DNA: TGTGCCAGCAGCTTCAAGGCGGCAAAGGGGGAGACCCAGTACTTC. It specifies CASSFKAAKGETQYF.

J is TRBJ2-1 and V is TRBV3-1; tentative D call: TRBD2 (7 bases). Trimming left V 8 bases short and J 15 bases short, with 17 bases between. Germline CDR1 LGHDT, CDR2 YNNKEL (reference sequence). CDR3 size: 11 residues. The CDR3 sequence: CASEEGGALFF. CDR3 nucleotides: TGTGCCAGCGAGGAAGGGGGGGCCTTGTTCTTC.

In nucleotides, the CDR3 is TGCGCCAGCAGCTGGACGGGCGAGGTAGCAGATACGCAGTATTTT. Amino acids: CASSWTGEVADTQYF. V and J are TRBV5-1 and TRBJ2-3; the D is unclear. The V end lost 3 bases, the J end lost 4 bases, and 15 bases lay between the germline ends. This CDR3 comprises 15 residues. Germline V lookup: CDR1 SGHRS, CDR2 YFSETQ.

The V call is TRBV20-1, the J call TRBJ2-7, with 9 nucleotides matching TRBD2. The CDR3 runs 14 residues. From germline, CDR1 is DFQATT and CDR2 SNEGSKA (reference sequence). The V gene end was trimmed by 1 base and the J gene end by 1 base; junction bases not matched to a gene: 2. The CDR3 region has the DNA TGCAGTGCTAGAGTTAGCGGGAGATCCTACGAGCAGTACTTC. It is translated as CSARVSGRSYEQYF.

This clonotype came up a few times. CDR3 in DNA: TGTGCCAGCAGGAGCAACGGTCCCTACGAGCAGTACTTC. It encodes CASRSNGPYEQYF. The chain recombines TRBV12-3 or TRBV12-4 with TRBJ2-7; D gene unclear. The CDR3 spans 13 residues. The V and J ends lost 6 bases and 2 bases respectively, with 11 bases between them.

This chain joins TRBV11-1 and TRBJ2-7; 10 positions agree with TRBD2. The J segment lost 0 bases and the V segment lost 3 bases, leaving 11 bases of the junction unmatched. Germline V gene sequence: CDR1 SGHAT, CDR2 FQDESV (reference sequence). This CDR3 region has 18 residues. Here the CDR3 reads CASSLSSGGGSSSYEQYF. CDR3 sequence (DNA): TGTGCCAGCAGCTTGTCGAGCGGGGGGGGCTCTAGCTCCTACGAGCAGTACTTC.

CDR3 residues: CASSLRSKFF. The CDR3 DNA is TGTGCCAGCAGTTTACGAAGTAAGTTCTTC. The chain joins TRBV12-3 or TRBV12-4 to TRBJ2-1; D gene unclear. V was shortened by 2 bases and J by 14 bases, with 7 bases between the two germline ends. This CDR3 has 10 amino acids.

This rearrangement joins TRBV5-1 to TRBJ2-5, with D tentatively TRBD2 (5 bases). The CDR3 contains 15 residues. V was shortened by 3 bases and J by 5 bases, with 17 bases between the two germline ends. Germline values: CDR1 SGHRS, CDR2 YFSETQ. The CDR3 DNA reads TGCGCCAGCAGCTCCACCGGACGGGATTTGGAGACCCAGTACTTC. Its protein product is CASSSTGRDLETQYF.

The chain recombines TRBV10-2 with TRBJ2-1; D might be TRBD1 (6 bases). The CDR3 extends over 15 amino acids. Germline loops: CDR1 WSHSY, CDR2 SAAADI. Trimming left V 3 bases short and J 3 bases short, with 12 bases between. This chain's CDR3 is CASSDRGISYNEQFF. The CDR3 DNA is TGCGCCAGCAGTGATAGGGGGATCAGCTACAATGAGCAGTTCTTC.

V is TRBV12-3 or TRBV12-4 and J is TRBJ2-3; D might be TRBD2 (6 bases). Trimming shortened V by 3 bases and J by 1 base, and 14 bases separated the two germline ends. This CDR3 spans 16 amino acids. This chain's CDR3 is CASSFLVGGGTDTQYF. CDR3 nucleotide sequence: TGTGCCAGCAGTTTTCTCGTCGGGGGAGGCACAGATACGCAGTATTTT.

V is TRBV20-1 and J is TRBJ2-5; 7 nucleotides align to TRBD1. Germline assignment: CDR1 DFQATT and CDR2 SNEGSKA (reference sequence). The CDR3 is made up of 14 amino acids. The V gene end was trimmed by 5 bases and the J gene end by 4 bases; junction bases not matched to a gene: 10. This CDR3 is CSAFRQGGRETQYF. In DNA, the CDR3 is TGCAGTGCTTTCAGACAGGGCGGGCGAGAGACCCAGTACTTC.

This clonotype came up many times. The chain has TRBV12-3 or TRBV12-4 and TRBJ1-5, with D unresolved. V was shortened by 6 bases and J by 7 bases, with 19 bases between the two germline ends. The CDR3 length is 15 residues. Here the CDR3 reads CASSPDRARDQPQHF. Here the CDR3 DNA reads TGTGCCAGCAGCCCGGATAGGGCACGTGACCAGCCCCAGCATTTT.

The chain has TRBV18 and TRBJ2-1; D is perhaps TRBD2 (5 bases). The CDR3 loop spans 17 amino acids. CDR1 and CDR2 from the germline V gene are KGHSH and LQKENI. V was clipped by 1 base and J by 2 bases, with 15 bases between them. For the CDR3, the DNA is TGTGCCAGCTCACCACAACGGGGTCGCGGCCCCTACAATGAGCAGTTCTTC. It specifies CASSPQRGRGPYNEQFF.

The CDR3 DNA reads TGTGCCAGCAGATTTCAGGGGGTAGGAACAGATACGCAGTATTTT. Translated: CASRFQGVGTDTQYF. The V gene is TRBV6-1, the J gene TRBJ2-3; 7 nucleotides agree with TRBD1. The CDR3 is 15 residues long. Germline CDR1 MNHNS, CDR2 SASEGT. Germline trimming cut 6 bases from V and 3 bases from J; bases unmatched to any gene: 9.

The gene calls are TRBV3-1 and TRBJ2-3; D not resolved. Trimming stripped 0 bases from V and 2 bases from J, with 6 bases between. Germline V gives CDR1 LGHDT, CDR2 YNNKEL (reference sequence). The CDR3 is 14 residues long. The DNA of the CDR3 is TGTGCCAGCAGCCAAGAAGCGTACACAGATACGCAGTATTTT. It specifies CASSQEAYTDTQYF.